Below are 19 T cell receptor beta chains sequenced from a single sample in a study of cytomegalovirus exposure and HLA in healthy donors. Clones were sequenced by immunoSEQ multiplex PCR, and TCRdb holds only the in-frame ones, with some missing. The sample lists around 180,000 clones, about 83% occurring once. Sequenced: PBMCs. The receptors derive from a woman aged 18-29 years in good health and CMV-seronegative.

This sequence joins TRBV28 and TRBJ2-7; weak D call: TRBD2 (5 bases). There are 12 residues in the CDR3. Trimming left V 6 bases short and J 11 bases short, with 17 bases between. Germline lookup yields CDR1 MDHEN and CDR2 SYDVKM. CDR3 sequence reads: CASSFPRSAEYF. CDR3 sequence (DNA): TGTGCCAGCAGCTTCCCCCGCTCAGCGGAGTACTTC.

The rearrangement uses TRBV12-5 and TRBJ1-1, with a possible D match to TRBD1 (6 bases). CDR1 is LGHNT, CDR2 FRNRAP, per germline. V lost 3 bases to trimming and J lost 2 bases, with 10 bases between them. This CDR3 spans 14 amino acids. Here the CDR3 DNA reads TGTGCTAGTGGTTTCACAGGGCCAAACACTGAAGCTTTCTTT. Protein sequence: CASGFTGPNTEAFF.

The chain is built from TRBV7-9 and TRBJ1-5, with a possible D match to TRBD1 (5 bases). This CDR3 has 12 amino acids. Germline CDR1 reads SEHNR; CDR2 reads FQNEAQ (reference sequence). Deletions cut 5 bases from V and 4 bases from J, with 6 bases between. The CDR3 nucleotides are TGTGCCAGCAGCCCAGGGAATCAGCCCCAGCATTTT. This sequence encodes CASSPGNQPQHF.

This clone is a singleton in its sample. The chain carries TRBV10-3 and TRBJ2-5, with 7 bases lining up with TRBD2. The CDR3 totals 14 residues. Trimming cost V 5 bases and J 3 bases; bases outside gene matches: 6. Germline CDR1 reads ENHRY; CDR2 reads SYGVKD. The CDR3 DNA reads as TGTGCCATCAGTCTAGCGGCCGAGGAAGAGACCCAGTACTTC. It yields the protein CAISLAAEEETQYF.

The V and J genes are TRBV18 and TRBJ1-1; no clear D. Trimming stripped 0 bases from V and 5 bases from J, with 10 bases between. The length of the CDR3 is 14 residues. The germline CDR1 and CDR2 sequences are KGHSH and LQKENI. CDR3: CASSPPASGTEAFF. In DNA, the CDR3 is TGTGCCAGCTCACCACCTGCATCGGGAACTGAAGCTTTCTTT.

The chain couples TRBV6-1 to TRBJ2-1, with TRBD2 matching over 9 bases. Germline V gene lookup returns CDR1 MNHNS and CDR2 SASEGT. CDR3 length: 16 amino acids. Trimming cost V 2 bases and J 6 bases; bases outside gene matches: 8. CDR3 in amino acids: CASSELAGGPGNEQFF. In DNA, the CDR3 is TGTGCCAGCAGTGAACTTGCGGGGGGGCCGGGCAATGAGCAGTTCTTC.

This clone was counted a single time. The chain links TRBV4-2 to TRBJ2-3; perhaps TRBD2 as D (5 bases). Looked up from germline, CDR1 is LGHNA and CDR2 is YNFKEQ. The CDR3 contains 17 residues. V shed 2 bases and J shed 4 bases, with 19 bases lying between them. CDR3 sequence: CASSQFSQVRAADTQYF. CDR3 DNA sequence: TGTGCCAGCAGCCAATTCAGTCAAGTTAGAGCGGCAGATACGCAGTATTTT.

Notes on this clone: The same CDR3 arises from other DNA sequences in this sample as well. The chain uses TRBV6-5 and TRBJ2-5; D remains unclear. The CDR3 covers 11 residues. CDR1 is MNHEY and CDR2 is SVGAGI in the germline V gene. Trimming cost V 4 bases and J 4 bases, with 4 bases left between them. CDR3 nucleotides: TGTGCCAGCAGTTTCAGAGAGACCCAGTACTTC. Protein sequence: CASSFRETQYF.

The CDR3 is CASKWSPYGYTF. The CDR3 nucleotides are TGTGCCAGCAAATGGAGTCCGTATGGCTACACCTTC. The chain carries TRBV2 and TRBJ1-2; no reliable D call. V dropped 7 bases and J dropped 5 bases, with 11 bases sitting between them. This CDR3 region has 12 residues. Germline CDR1 reads SNHLY; CDR2 reads FYNNEI.

The gene calls are TRBV14 and TRBJ2-5; TRBD2 agrees at 11 bases. The J segment lost 1 base and the V segment lost 2 bases, leaving 0 bases of the junction unmatched. Germline V gives CDR1 SGHDN, CDR2 FVKESK. This CDR3 contains 15 residues. CDR3: CASSQLAGGQETQYF. CDR3 bases: TGTGCCAGCAGCCAACTAGCGGGGGGCCAAGAGACCCAGTACTTC.

The rearrangement uses TRBV11-2 and TRBJ1-4, with D tentatively TRBD1 (5 bases). The germline V gene encodes CDR1 SGHAT and CDR2 FQNNGV. The V end lost 2 bases, the J end lost 5 bases, and 6 bases lay between the germline ends. CDR3 length: 13 amino acids. CDR3 bases: TGTGCCAGCAGCTTACCAGGGAATGAAAAACTGTTTTTT. Its protein product is CASSLPGNEKLFF.

The V call is TRBV11-1, the J call TRBJ2-2, with D perhaps matching TRBD1 (5 bases). Deletions cut 7 bases from V and 3 bases from J, with 12 bases between. The germline V gene encodes CDR1 SGHAT and CDR2 FQDESV (reference sequence). This CDR3 region has 14 residues. CDR3 residues: CASIFTGDTGELFF. In DNA form, the CDR3 reads TGTGCCAGCATCTTCACAGGCGACACCGGGGAGCTGTTTTTT.

V usage is TRBV2 and J usage is TRBJ2-1; TRBD2 matches at 15 bases. This CDR3 is 16 amino acids long. Germline V gene data show CDR1 as SNHLY and CDR2 as FYNNEI. The V and J ends lost 2 bases and 10 bases, in that order; junction bases with no gene match: 6. The DNA for the CDR3 is TGTGCCAGCAGTGAAATAGGACTAGCGGGAGGGGGCGAGCAGTTCTTC. Its translation: CASSEIGLAGGGEQFF. Using reference TRBV2 and TRBJ2-1 for the parts outside the CDR3, the full variable domain is EPEVTQTPSHQVTQMGQEVILRCVPISNHLYFYWYRQILGQKVEFLVSFYNNEISEKSEIFDDQFSVERPDGSNFTLKIRSTKLEDSAMYFCASSEIGLAGGGEQFFGPGTRLTVL.

The V call is TRBV6-5, the J call TRBJ2-2; D call uncertain. Trimming left V 6 bases short and J 1 base short, with 6 bases between. The CDR3 sequence is 13 residues long. CDR1 and CDR2 from the germline V gene are MNHEY and SVGAGI. CDR3 sequence reads: CASREQNTGELFF. The CDR3 bases are TGTGCCAGCAGGGAGCAGAACACCGGGGAGCTGTTTTTT.

The chain employs TRBV5-8 and TRBJ2-7; 7 bases are a match to TRBD1. J was trimmed by 6 bases and V by 4 bases; bases with no gene match: 4. Per germline, CDR1 SGHTS and CDR2 YDEGEE. The CDR3 extends over 12 amino acids. CDR3: CASSRTGGEQYF. The CDR3 DNA reads as TGTGCCAGCAGCAGGACAGGCGGCGAGCAGTACTTC. The whole variable domain, filled in from reference TRBV5-8 and TRBJ2-7, reads EAGVTQSPTHLIKTRGQQATLRCSPISGHTSVYWYQQALGLGLQFLLWYDEGEERNRGNFPPRFSGRQFPNYSSELNVNALELEDSALYLCASSRTGGEQYFGPGTRLTVT.

The chain combines TRBV4-1 with TRBJ2-5; the match to TRBD1 covers 10 bases. The CDR3 sequence is 16 residues long. Germline V gives CDR1 MGHRA, CDR2 YSYEKL. J lost 2 bases, V lost 3 bases, and 6 bases had no gene match. The CDR3 loop reads CASSHWTGGQQETQYF. CDR3 nucleotides: TGCGCCAGCAGCCACTGGACAGGGGGTCAACAAGAGACCCAGTACTTC.

The chain has TRBV21-1 and TRBJ2-1; TRBD2, the table's D call, was not compared with the DNA. TRBV21-1 is termed a pseudogene. The CDR3 sequence is 12 residues long. CDR3 region: CASSVHAVEQFF. The CDR3 nucleotides are TGTGCCAGCAGCGTCCACGCGGTTGAGCAGTTCTTC.

The CDR3 sequence: CASSHTVAGGTGELFF. The CDR3 DNA is TGCGCCAGCAGCCACACGGTAGCGGGAGGTACCGGGGAGCTGTTTTTT. The V call is TRBV5-1, the J call TRBJ2-2; 10 bases agree with TRBD2. In germline, CDR1 is SGHRS, CDR2 YFSETQ. With V trimmed by 4 bases and J by 5 bases, 8 bases remained unmatched. This CDR3 is 16 amino acids long.

The rearrangement joins TRBV11-2 to TRBJ1-4; D unresolved. The CDR3 extends over 16 amino acids. Deletions cut 4 bases from V and 7 bases from J, with 19 bases between. CDR1 and CDR2 from the germline V gene are SGHAT and FQNNGV. In nucleotides, the CDR3 is TGTGCCAGCAGCTCGGAAACGGGAGCCGGCGGTGAAAAACTGTTTTTT. It translates to CASSSETGAGGEKLFF.